This T cell receptor beta chain originates from a study of cytomegalovirus exposure and HLA in healthy donors. This clone came up a few times. PCR employed 60 Vbeta and 13 Jbeta primers. TCRdb keeps only in-frame clones here, not all; method: immunoSEQ multiplex PCR. The table has around 120,000 clones, around 77% seen once. In germline, CDR1 is GTSNPN, CDR2 SVGIG (reference sequence). The CDR3 spans 13 residues. Trimming pared 1 base from V and 5 bases from J, leaving 9 bases between. This TCR was sampled from a woman between 50 and 59 years old in good health and CMV-seronegative. The gene calls are TRBV30 and TRBJ1-3; TRBD1 is a possible D gene (6 bases). Source material: PBMCs. This CDR3 reads CAWSGQVRNTIYF. The CDR3, as DNA: TGTGCCTGGAGTGGACAGGTTAGAAACACCATATATTTT.